This T cell receptor beta chain appears in the sequencing data of a study of cytomegalovirus exposure and HLA in healthy donors. With 60 Vbeta and 13 Jbeta primers, the PCR was carried out. Per the study methods: In a later analysis, 80 million or so unique TCR beta chains included roughly 11 million shared by two or more donors. The table came from immunoSEQ multiplex PCR; TCRdb's copy has only in-frame clones and leaves some out. That table gives V, J and clone size, and the DNA gave D and trimming. The sample shows approximately 80,000 clones, and around 1.1% sits with its ten largest clones. General study results and limits: The authors later linked a missense DCLRE1C variant to TCR beta V- and J-gene trimming. Presence/absence analysis assumed near-uniform sequencing depth across donors.

Worth noting for this clone: Its target is not known.

The CDR3 length is 17 residues. With V trimmed by 4 bases and J by 5 bases, 9 bases remained unmatched. Germline assignment: CDR1 SGDLS and CDR2 YYNGEE. Despite likely unrecorded immune exposures, the donors were nominally healthy at the time of sampling. The chain is built from TRBV9 and TRBJ2-3; TRBD2 agrees at 14 bases. The source is a young woman in good health and CMV-seronegative. The specimen sequenced was PBMCs. CDR3 coding DNA: TGTGCCAGCAGCTCTCCGGGACTAGCGGGAGCGATAGATACGCAGTATTTT. Translation gives CASSSPGLAGAIDTQYF.